These 22 T cell receptor beta chains were all obtained from the same sample, sequenced in a study of CD8 T cells in Susac syndrome. After extraction with the RNeasy kit, roughly 0.5 to 1 ug of the RNA was reverse transcribed using random hexamers. From the immunoSEQ multiplex PCR reads, TCRdb called clonotypes with MiXCR, one entry per CDR3 protein. The sample holds 250,000 to 300,000 distinct CDR3 sequences, about 85% seen once. The sample comprised CD8+ T cells from PBMCs. The receptors derive from a human donor with multiple sclerosis.

V usage is TRBV28 and J usage is TRBJ2-5, with D possibly being TRBD2 (5 bases). The V gene lost 3 bases and the J gene lost 0 bases, with 8 bases spanning the gap. This CDR3 contains 14 residues. The germline V gene encodes CDR1 MDHEN and CDR2 SYDVKM. CDR3 loop: CASSFTRHQETQYF. Written as DNA, the CDR3 is TGTGCCAGCAGTTTTACTAGACACCAAGAGACCCAGTACTTC.

CDR3 protein: CSARSLYNEQFF. CDR3 bases: TGCAGTGCTAGGTCGCTTTACAATGAGCAGTTCTTC. The V and J genes are TRBV20-1 and TRBJ2-1; D unresolved. The CDR3 runs 12 residues. Between the trimmed V and J ends, which lost 3 bases and 4 bases, there was a span of 7 bases. Germline V gene sequence: CDR1 DFQATT, CDR2 SNEGSKA (reference sequence).

The chain combines TRBV20-1 with TRBJ2-1; D perhaps matches TRBD2 (6 bases). This CDR3 is built from 13 residues. Trimming pared 0 bases from V and 9 bases from J, leaving 12 bases between. Germline V gene sequence: CDR1 DFQATT, CDR2 SNEGSKA (reference sequence). The CDR3 DNA sequence: TGCAGTGCTAGAGATCCCGGGACTGGTGAGCAGTTCTTC. Protein: CSARDPGTGEQFF.

The chain uses TRBV28 and TRBJ1-5; possibly TRBD1 for D (5 bases). Germline V gene data show CDR1 as MDHEN and CDR2 as SYDVKM. CDR3 length: 15 amino acids. Trimming stripped 3 bases from V and 4 bases from J, with 13 bases between. The CDR3 nucleotides are TGTGCCAGCAGTTTCGGGCGGGGGATAAATCAGCCCCAGCATTTT. Its translation is CASSFGRGINQPQHF.

V is TRBV27 and J is TRBJ2-3, with TRBD2 matching 8 bases. The CDR3 consists of 15 residues. From germline, CDR1 is MNHEY and CDR2 SMNVEV (reference sequence). Losses at the gene ends were 5 bases for V and 0 bases for J; bases not matched to a gene: 4. The CDR3 region is CASSIGTRSTDTQYF. The CDR3, as DNA: TGTGCCAGCAGTATAGGGACTAGAAGCACAGATACGCAGTATTTT.

This chain links TRBV29-1 with TRBJ2-2; D possibly corresponds to TRBD1 (6 bases). Germline CDR1 reads SQVTM; CDR2 reads ANQGSEA. This CDR3 spans 14 amino acids. V was cut by 7 bases and J by 0 bases, with 12 bases left in between. The CDR3 DNA follows: TGCAGCGGTCAAGGGACAACGAACACCGGGGAGCTGTTTTTT. This translates into CSGQGTTNTGELFF.

The chain combines TRBV9 with TRBJ1-1; D is perhaps TRBD1 (6 bases). Germline CDR1 SGDLS, CDR2 YYNGEE. The CDR3 runs to 15 residues. Trimming shortened V by 4 bases and J by 0 bases, and 13 bases separated the two germline ends. This CDR3 reads CASSKYRAMNTEAFF. The CDR3 bases are TGTGCCAGCAGCAAATACAGGGCCATGAACACTGAAGCTTTCTTT.

J is TRBJ2-1 and V is TRBV7-3, with 9 positions matching TRBD1. The CDR3 spans 13 residues. From germline, CDR1 is SGHTA and CDR2 FQGTGA. V was pared by 3 bases and J by 9 bases, with 3 bases of the junction left unmatched. CDR3 in amino acids: CASSFEQGAEQFF. In DNA, the CDR3 is TGTGCCAGCAGCTTCGAACAGGGGGCTGAGCAGTTCTTC.

The chain recombines TRBV9 with TRBJ1-6, with D hard to call. V shed 0 bases and J shed 7 bases, with 8 bases lying between them. This CDR3 has 14 amino acids. Per germline, CDR1 SGDLS and CDR2 YYNGEE. This CDR3 is CASSVESPNSPLHF. The CDR3 nucleotides read TGTGCCAGCAGCGTAGAATCTCCGAATTCACCCCTCCACTTT.

The chain carries TRBV5-1 and TRBJ1-1, with 9 bases lining up with TRBD1. The CDR3 runs 15 residues. Unmatched junction bases numbered 3, after V lost 0 bases and J lost 3 bases. CDR1 is SGHRS and CDR2 is YFSETQ in the germline V gene. CDR3 region: CASSLGNRGHTEAFF. CDR3 nucleotide sequence: TGCGCCAGCAGCTTGGGAAACAGGGGGCACACTGAAGCTTTCTTT.

The rearrangement links TRBV7-9 to TRBJ2-3, with 10 bases identical to TRBD1. Losses at the gene ends were 6 bases for V and 2 bases for J; bases not matched to a gene: 5. Per germline, CDR1 SEHNR and CDR2 FQNEAQ (reference sequence). The CDR3 is 15 amino acids. The CDR3 sequence is CASRPGTGDTDTQYF. The CDR3 DNA follows: TGTGCCAGCAGACCCGGGACAGGGGACACAGATACGCAGTATTTT.

With regard to this clonotype: The junction departs from the called germline gene at one end, perhaps through a read error. The rearrangement uses TRBV6-6 and TRBJ1-5; possible D gene TRBD1, 6 bases. CDR3 length: 14 amino acids. CDR1 and CDR2 (germline): MNHNY, SVGAGI (reference sequence). In DNA, the CDR3 is TGTGCTAGCAATCCCGGGAGGGGGTATCAGCCCCAGCATTTT. It specifies CASNPGRGYQPQHF.

V and J are TRBV7-2 and TRBJ2-3; D not resolved. The CDR3 is made up of 12 amino acids. V gave up 2 bases and J gave up 6 bases, with 6 bases separating them. Germline values: CDR1 SGHTA, CDR2 FQGNSA. CDR3 nucleotide sequence: TGTGCCAGCAGCTTAATGAGGGATACGCAGTATTTT. It is translated as CASSLMRDTQYF.

The V gene is TRBV6-1, the J gene TRBJ1-5; weak D call: TRBD1 (5 bases). V lost 1 base to trimming and J lost 9 bases, with 16 bases between them. There are 15 residues in the CDR3. Germline V gene sequence: CDR1 MNHNS, CDR2 SASEGT. The CDR3 reads CASSEGLQASAPQHF. The CDR3 nucleotides read TGTGCCAGCAGTGAAGGGTTACAGGCTAGCGCGCCCCAGCATTTT.

The V and J genes are TRBV14 and TRBJ1-1; TRBD1 agrees at 9 bases. The CDR3 has 13 residues. Germline V gives CDR1 SGHDN, CDR2 FVKESK. Unmatched junction bases numbered 3, after V lost 6 bases and J lost 4 bases. CDR3 region: CASSHRGLTEAFF. In DNA form, the CDR3 reads TGTGCCAGCAGTCACAGGGGGCTCACTGAAGCTTTCTTT.

The V and J genes are TRBV12-3 or TRBV12-4 and TRBJ2-6; D ambiguous. Trimming removed 7 bases at V and 0 bases at J, with 22 bases between. CDR3 size: 19 residues. This CDR3 reads CASTSPSPPHRSGANVLTF. For the CDR3, the DNA is TGTGCCAGCACCTCACCGTCGCCACCTCACCGCTCTGGGGCCAACGTCCTGACTTTC.

This chain links TRBV3-1 with TRBJ2-3; D remains unclear. Per the germline V gene, CDR1 is LGHDT and CDR2 is YNNKEL (reference sequence). Trimming stripped 4 bases from V and 4 bases from J, with 9 bases between. This CDR3 is 13 amino acids long. This chain's CDR3 is CASSPPSADTQYF. The CDR3 coding sequence is TGTGCCAGCAGCCCCCCGTCGGCAGATACGCAGTATTTT.

The chain combines TRBV6-1 with TRBJ2-7, with 9 nucleotides matching TRBD2. The trim removed 1 base at V and 2 bases at J, leaving 0 bases unmatched. Germline CDR1 is MNHNS and CDR2 is SASEGT. The CDR3 has 14 residues. The CDR3 spells CASSEERGAYEQYF. The CDR3, as DNA: TGTGCCAGCAGTGAAGAGCGGGGGGCCTACGAGCAGTACTTC.

The DNA of the CDR3 is TGTGCCAGCAGTTTATTAAGGTCCTCTGGGGCCAACGTCCTGACTTTC. It translates to CASSLLRSSGANVLTF. J is TRBJ2-6 and V is TRBV27, with unresolved D. CDR3 size: 16 residues. The V end lost 1 base, the J end lost 0 bases, and 7 bases lay between the germline ends. Germline lookup yields CDR1 MNHEY and CDR2 SMNVEV (reference sequence).

J is TRBJ2-7 and V is TRBV5-1; 7 nucleotides align to TRBD1. Germline loops: CDR1 SGHRS, CDR2 YFSETQ. V was pared by 0 bases and J by 6 bases, with 12 bases of the junction left unmatched. This CDR3 comprises 16 residues. In DNA form, the CDR3 reads TGCGCCAGCAGCTTGGTCCCCGGGACAGATCTGGGCGAGCAGTACTTC. It encodes CASSLVPGTDLGEQYF.

The gene calls are TRBV27 and TRBJ2-7, with D unclear. Per the germline V gene, CDR1 is MNHEY and CDR2 is SMNVEV (reference sequence). CDR3 length: 15 amino acids. Trimming took 5 bases from V and 0 from J, leaving 14 bases between them. In DNA form, the CDR3 reads TGTGCCAGCAGTCCCAGCGTCCCGAGCTCCTACGAGCAGTACTTC. Its translation: CASSPSVPSSYEQYF.

The CDR3 spells CASSPGLAGGYEQYF. DNA for the CDR3: TGTGCCAGCAGTCCGGGACTAGCGGGCGGCTACGAGCAGTACTTC. The genes are TRBV3-1 and TRBJ2-7; 12 bases line up with TRBD2. With V trimmed by 6 bases and J by 3 bases, 6 bases remained unmatched. The CDR3 runs 15 residues. Per germline, CDR1 LGHDT and CDR2 YNNKEL (reference sequence).